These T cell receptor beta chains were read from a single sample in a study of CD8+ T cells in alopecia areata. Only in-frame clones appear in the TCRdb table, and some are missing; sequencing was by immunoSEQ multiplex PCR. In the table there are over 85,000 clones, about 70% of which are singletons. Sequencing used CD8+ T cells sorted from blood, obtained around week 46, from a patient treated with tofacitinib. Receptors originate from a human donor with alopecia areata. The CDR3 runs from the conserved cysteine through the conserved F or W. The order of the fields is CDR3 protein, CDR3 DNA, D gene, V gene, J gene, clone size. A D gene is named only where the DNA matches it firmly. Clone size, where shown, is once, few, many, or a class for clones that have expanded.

CDR3: CASSQDRGDTEAFF
DNA: TGCGCCAGCAGCCAAGATAGGGGCGACACTGAAGCTTTCTTT
D: .
V: TRBV4-3
J: TRBJ1-1
size: .

CDR3: CASSEVLGFAQGYTF
DNA: TGTGCCAGCAGTGAAGTTCTAGGATTTGCGCAGGGCTACACCTTC
D: .
V: TRBV6-1
J: TRBJ1-2
size: .

CDR3: CACRDRVTGELFF
DNA: TGTGCCTGTCGGGACAGGGTTACCGGGGAGCTGTTTTTT
D: TRBD1
V: TRBV30
J: TRBJ2-2
size: .

CDR3: CASSLGQFYEQYF
DNA: TGTGCCAGCAGCTTAGGGCAGTTCTACGAGCAGTACTTC
D: .
V: TRBV7-9
J: TRBJ2-7
size: .

CDR3: CASSPTMTGEAEQYF
DNA: TGCGCCAGCAGCCCCACAATGACAGGGGAAGCCGAGCAGTACTTC
D: TRBD1
V: TRBV4-3
J: TRBJ2-7
size: .

CDR3: CASSQQGNTEAFF
DNA: TGTGCCAGCAGCCAACAGGGGAACACTGAAGCTTTCTTT
D: .
V: TRBV7-9
J: TRBJ1-1
size: .

CDR3: CASSLYNSPLHF
DNA: TGTGCCAGCAGTCTCTATAATTCACCCCTCCACTTT
D: .
V: TRBV6-5
J: TRBJ1-6
size: .

CDR3: CASSTRENTEAFF
DNA: TGTGCCAGTAGTACGAGAGAGAACACTGAAGCTTTCTTT
D: .
V: TRBV19
J: TRBJ1-1
size: .

CDR3: CSVALRDRGTDTQYF
DNA: TGCAGCGTTGCCCTCCGGGACAGGGGCACAGATACGCAGTATTTT
D: TRBD1
V: TRBV29-1
J: TRBJ2-3
size: once

CDR3: CALKTGEDYGYTF
DNA: TGTGCCCTTAAGACAGGGGAGGACTATGGCTACACCTTC
D: TRBD1
V: TRBV2
J: TRBJ1-2
size: once

CDR3: CASSPNRGWDSTYEQYF
DNA: TGCGCCAGCAGCCCAAATCGGGGCTGGGACAGCACCTACGAGCAGTACTTC
D: TRBD1
V: TRBV5-1
J: TRBJ2-7
size: .

CDR3: CASSHGQGEGYEQYF
DNA: TGTGCCAGCAGCCACGGACAGGGGGAAGGCTACGAGCAGTACTTC
D: TRBD1
V: TRBV9
J: TRBJ2-7
size: .

CDR3: CSVWTGGETDTQYF
DNA: TGCAGCGTCTGGACAGGGGGCGAAACAGATACGCAGTATTTT
D: TRBD1
V: TRBV29-1
J: TRBJ2-3
size: .

CDR3: CSVRQGRPEQYF
DNA: TGCAGCGTCCGACAGGGGAGGCCCGAGCAGTACTTC
D: TRBD1
V: TRBV29-1
J: TRBJ2-7
size: .